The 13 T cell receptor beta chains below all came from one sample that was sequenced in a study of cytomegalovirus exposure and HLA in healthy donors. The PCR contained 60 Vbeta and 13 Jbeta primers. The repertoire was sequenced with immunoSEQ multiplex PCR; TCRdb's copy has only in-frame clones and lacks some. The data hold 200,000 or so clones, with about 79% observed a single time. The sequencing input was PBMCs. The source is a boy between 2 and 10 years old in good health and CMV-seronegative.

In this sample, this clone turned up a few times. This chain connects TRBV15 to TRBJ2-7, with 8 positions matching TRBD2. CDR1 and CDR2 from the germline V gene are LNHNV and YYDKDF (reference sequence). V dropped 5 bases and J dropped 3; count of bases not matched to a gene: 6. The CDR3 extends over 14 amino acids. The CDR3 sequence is CATSPNRGGYEQYF. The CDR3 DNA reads TGTGCCACCAGCCCAAACCGGGGGGGCTACGAGCAGTACTTC.

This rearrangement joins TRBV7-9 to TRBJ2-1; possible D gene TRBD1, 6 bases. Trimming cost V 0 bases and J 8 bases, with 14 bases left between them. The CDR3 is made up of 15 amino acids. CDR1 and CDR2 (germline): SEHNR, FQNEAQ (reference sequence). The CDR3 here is CASSLAGYRAHEQFF. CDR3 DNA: TGTGCCAGCAGCTTAGCAGGGTACAGGGCCCATGAGCAGTTCTTC. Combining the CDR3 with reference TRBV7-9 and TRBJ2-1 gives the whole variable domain DTGVSQNPRHKITKRGQNVTFRCDPISEHNRLYWYRQTLGQGPEFLTYFQNEAQLEKSRLLSDRFSAERPKGSFSTLEIQRTEQGDSAMYLCASSLAGYRAHEQFFGPGTRLTVL.

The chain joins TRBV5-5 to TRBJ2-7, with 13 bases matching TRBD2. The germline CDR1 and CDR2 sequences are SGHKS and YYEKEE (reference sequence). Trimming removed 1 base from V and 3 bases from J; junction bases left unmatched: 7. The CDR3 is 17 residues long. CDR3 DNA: TGTGCCAGCAGCTTGTGGGGTCGGACTAGCGGGGGCTACGAGCAGTACTTC. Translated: CASSLWGRTSGGYEQYF.

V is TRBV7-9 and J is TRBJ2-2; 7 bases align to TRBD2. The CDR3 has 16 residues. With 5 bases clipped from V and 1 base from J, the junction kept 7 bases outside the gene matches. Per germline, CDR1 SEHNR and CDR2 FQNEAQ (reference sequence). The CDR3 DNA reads TGTGCCAGCAGCCCCCCGGAGCGGGGGAACACCGGGGAGCTGTTTTTT. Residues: CASSPPERGNTGELFF.

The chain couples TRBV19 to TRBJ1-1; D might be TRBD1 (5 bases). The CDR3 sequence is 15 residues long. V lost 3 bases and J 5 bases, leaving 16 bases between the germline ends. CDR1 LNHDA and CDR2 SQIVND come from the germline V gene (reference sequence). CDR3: CASSIPTNRGTEAFF. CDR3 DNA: TGTGCCAGTAGTATTCCTACAAATCGGGGGACTGAAGCTTTCTTT.

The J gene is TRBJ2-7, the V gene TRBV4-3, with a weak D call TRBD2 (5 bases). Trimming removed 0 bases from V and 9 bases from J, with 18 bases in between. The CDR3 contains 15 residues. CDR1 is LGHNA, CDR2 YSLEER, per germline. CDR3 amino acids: CASSQDWSRGGGQYF. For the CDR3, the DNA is TGCGCCAGCAGCCAAGATTGGAGTCGGGGTGGAGGGCAGTACTTC.

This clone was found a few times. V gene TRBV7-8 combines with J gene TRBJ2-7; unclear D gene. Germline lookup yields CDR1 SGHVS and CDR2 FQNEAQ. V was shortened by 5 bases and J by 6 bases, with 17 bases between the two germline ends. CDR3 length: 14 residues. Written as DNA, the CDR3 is TGTGCCAGCAGCGTTAGGAGCCCCCCTAGCGAGCAGTACTTC. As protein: CASSVRSPPSEQYF.

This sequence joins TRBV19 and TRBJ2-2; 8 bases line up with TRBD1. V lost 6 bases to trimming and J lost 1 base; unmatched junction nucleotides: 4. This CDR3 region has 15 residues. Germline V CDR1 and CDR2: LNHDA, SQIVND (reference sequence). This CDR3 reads CASSTGTGNTGELFF. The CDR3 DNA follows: TGTGCCAGTAGCACCGGGACAGGGAACACCGGGGAGCTGTTTTTT.

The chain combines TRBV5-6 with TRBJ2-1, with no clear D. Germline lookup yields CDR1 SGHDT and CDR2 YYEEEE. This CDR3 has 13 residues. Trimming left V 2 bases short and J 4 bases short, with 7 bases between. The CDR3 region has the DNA TGTGCCAGCAGCTTATTAGTTTACAATGAGCAGTTCTTC. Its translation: CASSLLVYNEQFF. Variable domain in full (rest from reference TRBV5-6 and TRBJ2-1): DAGVTQSPTHLIKTRGQQVTLRCSPKSGHDTVSWYQQALGQGPQFIFQYYEEEERQRGNFPDRFSGHQFPNYSSELNVNALLLGDSALYLCASSLLVYNEQFFGPGTRLTVL.

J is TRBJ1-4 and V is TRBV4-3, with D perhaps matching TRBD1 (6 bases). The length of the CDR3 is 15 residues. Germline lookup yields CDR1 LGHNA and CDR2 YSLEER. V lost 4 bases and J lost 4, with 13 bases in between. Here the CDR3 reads CASSPRTAVNEKLFF. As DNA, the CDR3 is TGCGCCAGCAGCCCTCGGACAGCTGTTAATGAAAAACTGTTTTTT.

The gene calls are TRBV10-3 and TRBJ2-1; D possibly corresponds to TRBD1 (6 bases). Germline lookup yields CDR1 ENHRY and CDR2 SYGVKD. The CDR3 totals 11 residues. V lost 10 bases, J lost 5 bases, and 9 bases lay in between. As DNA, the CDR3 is TGTGCCAACGGACAGAACAATGAGCAGTTCTTC. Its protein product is CANGQNNEQFF.

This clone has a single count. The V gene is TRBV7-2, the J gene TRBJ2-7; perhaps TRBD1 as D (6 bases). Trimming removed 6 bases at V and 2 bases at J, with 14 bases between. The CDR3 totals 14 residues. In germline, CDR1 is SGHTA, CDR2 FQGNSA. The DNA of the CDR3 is TGTGCCAGCAGGCGGACAGCGAATACCTACGAGCAGTACTTC. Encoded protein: CASRRTANTYEQYF.

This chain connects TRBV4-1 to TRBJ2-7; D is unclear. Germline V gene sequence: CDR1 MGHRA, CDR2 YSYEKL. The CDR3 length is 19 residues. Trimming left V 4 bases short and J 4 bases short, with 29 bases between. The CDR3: CASSLQAFFKQKTAYEQYF. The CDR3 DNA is TGCGCCAGCAGCCTCCAGGCTTTTTTCAAGCAGAAGACGGCATACGAGCAGTACTTC.